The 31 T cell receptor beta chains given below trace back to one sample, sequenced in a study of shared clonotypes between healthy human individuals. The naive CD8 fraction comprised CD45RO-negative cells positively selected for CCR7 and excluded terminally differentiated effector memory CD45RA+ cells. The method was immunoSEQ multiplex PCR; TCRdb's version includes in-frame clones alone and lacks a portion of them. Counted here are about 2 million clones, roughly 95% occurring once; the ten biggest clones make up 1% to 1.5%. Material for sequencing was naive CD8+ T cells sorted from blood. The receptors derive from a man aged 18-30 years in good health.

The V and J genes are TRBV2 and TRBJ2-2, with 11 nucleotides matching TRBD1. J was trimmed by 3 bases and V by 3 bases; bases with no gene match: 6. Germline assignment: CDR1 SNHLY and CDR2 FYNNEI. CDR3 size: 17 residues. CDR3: CASSDLRDRGYTGELFF. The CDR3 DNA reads TGTGCCAGCAGTGACCTCCGGGACAGGGGGTACACCGGGGAGCTGTTTTTT.

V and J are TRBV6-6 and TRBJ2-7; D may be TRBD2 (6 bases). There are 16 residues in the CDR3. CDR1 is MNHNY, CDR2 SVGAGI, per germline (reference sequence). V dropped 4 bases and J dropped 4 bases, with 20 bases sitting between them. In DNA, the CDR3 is TGTGCCAGCAGTTCCGGAGGGCCCAACTCTGGATACGAGCAGTACTTC. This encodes CASSSGGPNSGYEQYF.

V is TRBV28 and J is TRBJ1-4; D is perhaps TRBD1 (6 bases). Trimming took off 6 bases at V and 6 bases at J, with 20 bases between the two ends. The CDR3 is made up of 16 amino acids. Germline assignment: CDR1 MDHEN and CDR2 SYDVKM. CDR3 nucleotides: TGTGCCAGCAGCCCCGCCGTTGGGGGGCAGGATGAAAAACTGTTTTTT. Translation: CASSPAVGGQDEKLFF. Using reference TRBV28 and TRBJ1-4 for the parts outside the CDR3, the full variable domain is DVKVTQSSRYLVKRTGEKVFLECVQDMDHENMFWYRQDPGLGLRLIYFSYDVKMKEKGDIPEGYSVSREKKERFSLILESASTNQTSMYLCASSPAVGGQDEKLFFGSGTQLSVL.

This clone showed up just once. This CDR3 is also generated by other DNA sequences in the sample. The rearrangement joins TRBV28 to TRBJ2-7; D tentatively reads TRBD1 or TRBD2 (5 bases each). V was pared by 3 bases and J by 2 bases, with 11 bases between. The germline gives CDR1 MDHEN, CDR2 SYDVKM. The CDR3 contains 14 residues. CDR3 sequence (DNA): TGTGCCAGCAGTTTCCGGGGCCCCACCTACGAGCAGTACTTC. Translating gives CASSFRGPTYEQYF.

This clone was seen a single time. DNA of the CDR3: TGTGCCAGCAGCTCCGGACAGGGGGGGAGGGATACGCAGTATTTT. This sequence encodes CASSSGQGGRDTQYF. The V call is TRBV7-9, the J call TRBJ2-3, with 10 bases lining up with TRBD1. The CDR3 is 15 amino acids. The V and J ends lost 4 bases and 6 bases, in that order; junction bases with no gene match: 7. CDR1 SEHNR and CDR2 FQNEAQ come from the germline V gene (reference sequence).

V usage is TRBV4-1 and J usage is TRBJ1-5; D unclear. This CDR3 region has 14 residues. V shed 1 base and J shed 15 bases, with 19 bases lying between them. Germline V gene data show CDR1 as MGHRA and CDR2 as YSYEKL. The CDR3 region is CASSQAGLSDERHF. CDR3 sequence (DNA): TGCGCCAGCAGCCAAGCGGGCCTCTCCGATGAGAGGCATTTT.

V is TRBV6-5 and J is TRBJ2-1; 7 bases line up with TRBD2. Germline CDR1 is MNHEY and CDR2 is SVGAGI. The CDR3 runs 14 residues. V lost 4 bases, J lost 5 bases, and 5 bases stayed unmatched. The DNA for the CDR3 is TGTGCCAGCAGTTCCAGCGGGGCCGACAATGAGCAGTTCTTC. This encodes CASSSSGADNEQFF.

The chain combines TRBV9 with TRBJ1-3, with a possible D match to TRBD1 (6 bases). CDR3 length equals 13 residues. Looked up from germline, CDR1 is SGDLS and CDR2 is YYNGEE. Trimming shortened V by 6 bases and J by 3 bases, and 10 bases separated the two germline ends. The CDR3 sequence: CASKGGDGNTIYF. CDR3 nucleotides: TGTGCCAGCAAGGGGGGAGATGGAAACACCATATATTTT.

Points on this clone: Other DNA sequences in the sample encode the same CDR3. CDR3 bases: TGCGCCAGCAGCGAGGGTCCCTCCTACGAGCAGTACTTC. Translated: CASSEGPSYEQYF. The rearrangement uses TRBV5-1 and TRBJ2-7, with D tentatively TRBD2 (5 bases). The CDR3 runs 13 residues. Germline V lookup: CDR1 SGHRS, CDR2 YFSETQ. Between the trimmed V and J ends, which lost 4 bases and 0 bases, there was a span of 8 bases.

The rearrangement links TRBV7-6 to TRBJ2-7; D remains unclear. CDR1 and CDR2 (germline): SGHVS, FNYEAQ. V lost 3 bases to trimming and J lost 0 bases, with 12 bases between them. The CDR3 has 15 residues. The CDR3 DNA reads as TGTGCCAGCAGCTTTGCATATCTGAGCTCCTACGAGCAGTACTTC. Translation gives CASSFAYLSSYEQYF.

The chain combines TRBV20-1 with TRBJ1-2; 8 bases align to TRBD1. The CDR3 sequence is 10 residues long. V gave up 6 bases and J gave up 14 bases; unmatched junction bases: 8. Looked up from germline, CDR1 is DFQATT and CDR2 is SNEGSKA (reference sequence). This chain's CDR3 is CSATGQGLTF. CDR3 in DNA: TGCAGTGCCACCGGACAGGGTTTAACCTTC.

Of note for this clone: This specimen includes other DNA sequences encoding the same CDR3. The DNA of the CDR3 is TGTGCCAGCAGCGTAGCGGGATCGGGGGAGCAGTTCTTC. This translates into CASSVAGSGEQFF. This sequence joins TRBV9 and TRBJ2-1, with D perhaps matching TRBD2 (5 bases). The CDR3 is 13 amino acids. Trimming shortened V by 0 bases and J by 10 bases, and 11 bases separated the two germline ends. Germline V gene sequence: CDR1 SGDLS, CDR2 YYNGEE.

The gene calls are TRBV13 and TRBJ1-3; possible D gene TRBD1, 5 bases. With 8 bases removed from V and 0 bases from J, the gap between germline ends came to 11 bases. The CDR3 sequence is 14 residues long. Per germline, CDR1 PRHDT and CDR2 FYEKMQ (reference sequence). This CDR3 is CASAEGHSGNTIYF. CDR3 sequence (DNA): TGTGCCAGCGCGGAGGGGCACTCTGGAAACACCATATATTTT.

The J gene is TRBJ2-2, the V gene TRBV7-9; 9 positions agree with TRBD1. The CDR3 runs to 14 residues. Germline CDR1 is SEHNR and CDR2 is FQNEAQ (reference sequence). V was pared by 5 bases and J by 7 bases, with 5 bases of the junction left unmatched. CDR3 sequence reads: CASSPDRGSGELFF. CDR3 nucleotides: TGTGCCAGCAGCCCGGACAGGGGTAGCGGGGAGCTGTTTTTT.

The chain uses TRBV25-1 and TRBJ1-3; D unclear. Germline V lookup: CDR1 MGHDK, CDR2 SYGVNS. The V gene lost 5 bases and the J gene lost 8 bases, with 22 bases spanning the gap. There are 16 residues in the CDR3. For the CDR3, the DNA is TGTGCCAGCAGTTCATTGATCGCGACACCGGAGGACACCATATATTTT. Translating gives CASSSLIATPEDTIYF.

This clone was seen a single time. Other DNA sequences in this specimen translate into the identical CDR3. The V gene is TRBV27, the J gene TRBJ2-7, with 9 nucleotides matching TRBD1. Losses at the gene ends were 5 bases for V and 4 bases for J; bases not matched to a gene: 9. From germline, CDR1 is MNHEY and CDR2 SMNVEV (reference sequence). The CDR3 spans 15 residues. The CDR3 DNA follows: TGTGCCAGCAGTCTGACCGGGACAGGGTCATACGAGCAGTACTTC. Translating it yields CASSLTGTGSYEQYF.

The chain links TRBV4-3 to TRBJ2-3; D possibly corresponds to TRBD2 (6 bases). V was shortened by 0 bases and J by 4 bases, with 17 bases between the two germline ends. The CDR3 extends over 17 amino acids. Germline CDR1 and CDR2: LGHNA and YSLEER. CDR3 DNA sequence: TGCGCCAGCAGCCAAGAACTTCCGGGAGATGTTGCAGATACGCAGTATTTT. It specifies CASSQELPGDVADTQYF.

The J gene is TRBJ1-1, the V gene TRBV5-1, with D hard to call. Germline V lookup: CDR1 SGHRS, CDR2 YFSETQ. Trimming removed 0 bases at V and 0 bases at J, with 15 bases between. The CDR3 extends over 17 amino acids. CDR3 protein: CASSLDPHSYLNTEAFF. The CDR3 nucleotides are TGCGCCAGCAGCTTGGACCCCCACAGTTACTTGAACACTGAAGCTTTCTTT.

CDR3 sequence reads: CASSITGEDYEQYF. CDR3 nucleotide sequence: TGTGCCAGCAGTATCACAGGGGAAGACTACGAGCAGTACTTC. This sequence joins TRBV6-5 and TRBJ2-7; 7 nucleotides align to TRBD1. Germline CDR1 is MNHEY and CDR2 is SVGAGI. The junction had 7 bases not matched to a gene; V was cut back by 5 bases and J by 3 bases. This CDR3 spans 14 amino acids.

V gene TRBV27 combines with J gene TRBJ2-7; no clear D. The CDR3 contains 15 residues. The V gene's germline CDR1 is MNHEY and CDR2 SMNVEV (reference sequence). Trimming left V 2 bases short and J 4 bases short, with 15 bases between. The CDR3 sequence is CASSLGIGSFYEQYF. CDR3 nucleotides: TGTGCCAGCAGTTTAGGAATCGGCAGTTTTTACGAGCAGTACTTC.

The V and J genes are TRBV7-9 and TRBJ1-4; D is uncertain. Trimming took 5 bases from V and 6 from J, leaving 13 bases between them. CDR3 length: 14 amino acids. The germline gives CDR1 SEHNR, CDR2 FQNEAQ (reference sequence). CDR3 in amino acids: CASSRPPSDEKLFF. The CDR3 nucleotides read TGTGCCAGCAGCCGACCCCCCTCCGATGAAAAACTGTTTTTT.

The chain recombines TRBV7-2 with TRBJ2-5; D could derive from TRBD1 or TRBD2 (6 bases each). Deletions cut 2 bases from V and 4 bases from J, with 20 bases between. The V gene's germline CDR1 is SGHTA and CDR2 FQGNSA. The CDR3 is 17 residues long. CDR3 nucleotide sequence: TGTGCCAGCAGCTTAAAAGGGGGGAAGTTTGCCGGAGAGACCCAGTACTTC. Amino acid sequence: CASSLKGGKFAGETQYF. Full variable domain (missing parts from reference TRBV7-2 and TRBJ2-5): GAGVSQSPSNKVTEKGKDVELRCDPISGHTALYWYRQSLGQGLEFLIYFQGNSAPDKSGLPSDRFSAERTGGSVSTLTIQRTQQEDSAVYLCASSLKGGKFAGETQYFGPGTRLLVL.

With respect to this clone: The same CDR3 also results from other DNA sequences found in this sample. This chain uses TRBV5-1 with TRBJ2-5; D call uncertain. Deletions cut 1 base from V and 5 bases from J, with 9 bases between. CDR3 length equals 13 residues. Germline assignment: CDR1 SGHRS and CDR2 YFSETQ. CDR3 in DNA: TGCGCCAGCAGCTTGTGGGTGGGGGAGACCCAGTACTTC. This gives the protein CASSLWVGETQYF.

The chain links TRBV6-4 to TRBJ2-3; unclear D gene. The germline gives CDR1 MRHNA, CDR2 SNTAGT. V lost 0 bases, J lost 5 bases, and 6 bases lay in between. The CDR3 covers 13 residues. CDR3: CASSDSMGDTQYF. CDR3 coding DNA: TGTGCCAGCAGTGACTCGATGGGAGATACGCAGTATTTT.

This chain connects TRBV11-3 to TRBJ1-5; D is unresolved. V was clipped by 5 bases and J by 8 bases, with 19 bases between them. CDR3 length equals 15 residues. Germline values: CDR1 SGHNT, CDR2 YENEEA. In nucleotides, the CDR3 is TGTGCCAGCAGCCCATGGGCAGAGAAAACGGAGCCCCAGCATTTT. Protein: CASSPWAEKTEPQHF.

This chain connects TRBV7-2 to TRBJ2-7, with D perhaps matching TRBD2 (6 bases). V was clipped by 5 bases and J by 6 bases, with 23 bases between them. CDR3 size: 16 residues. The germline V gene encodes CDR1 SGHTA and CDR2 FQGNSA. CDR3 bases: TGTGCCAGCAGCCTTAGTTCCCGGACGGAGGGCGGCGAGCAGTACTTC. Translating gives CASSLSSRTEGGEQYF.

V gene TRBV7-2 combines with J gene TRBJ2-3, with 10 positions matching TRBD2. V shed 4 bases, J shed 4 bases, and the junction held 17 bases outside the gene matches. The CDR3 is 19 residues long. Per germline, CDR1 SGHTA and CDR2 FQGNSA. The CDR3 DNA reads TGTGCCAGCAGCTCAAGGACTAGCGGCTATTTGGCCGTCGCAGATACGCAGTATTTT. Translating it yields CASSSRTSGYLAVADTQYF.

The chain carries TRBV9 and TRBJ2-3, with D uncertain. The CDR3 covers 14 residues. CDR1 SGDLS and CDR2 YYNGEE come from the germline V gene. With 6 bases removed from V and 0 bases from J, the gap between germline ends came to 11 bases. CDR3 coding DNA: TGTGCCAGCAACAGTGGGGTTAGCACAGATACGCAGTATTTT. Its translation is CASNSGVSTDTQYF.

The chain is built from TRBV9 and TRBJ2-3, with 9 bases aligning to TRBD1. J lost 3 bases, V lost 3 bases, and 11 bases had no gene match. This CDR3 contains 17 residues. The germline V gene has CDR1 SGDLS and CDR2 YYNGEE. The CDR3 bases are TGTGCCAGCAGCGCCCCAGGACAGGGGAAAGGGACAGATACGCAGTATTTT. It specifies CASSAPGQGKGTDTQYF.

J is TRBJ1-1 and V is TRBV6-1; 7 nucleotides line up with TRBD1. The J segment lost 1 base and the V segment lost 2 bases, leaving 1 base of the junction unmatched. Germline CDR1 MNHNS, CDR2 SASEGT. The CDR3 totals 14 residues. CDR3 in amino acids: CASSESGGNTEAFF. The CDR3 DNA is TGTGCCAGCAGTGAATCAGGGGGGAACACTGAAGCTTTCTTT.

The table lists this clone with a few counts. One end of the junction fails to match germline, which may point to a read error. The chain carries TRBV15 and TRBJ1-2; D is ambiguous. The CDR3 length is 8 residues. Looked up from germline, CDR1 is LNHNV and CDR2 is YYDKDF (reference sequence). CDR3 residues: CATSPLSF. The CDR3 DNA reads TGTGCCACCAGCCCCCTGTCCTTC.